This T cell receptor (beta chain) originates from a study of T cell responses to AZD1222 COVID-19 vaccine. The repertoire was sequenced with immunoSEQ multiplex PCR; TCRdb's copy has only in-frame clones and lacks some. The table has about 57,000 clones, approximately 83% seen once; the top ten hold roughly a fifth. This receptor was obtained from an adult in good health. Sequencing was performed on peripheral blood, taken on day 0 of AZD1222 vaccination.

CDR3 residues: CASSQGLQAEAFF. The CDR3 nucleotides read TGTGCCAGCAGCCAAGGACTGCAAGCTGAAGCTTTCTTT. V and J are TRBV14 and TRBJ1-1; D is unresolved. Trimming removed 1 base at V and 6 bases at J, with 9 bases between. The germline gives CDR1 SGHDN, CDR2 FVKESK. This CDR3 is built from 13 residues.